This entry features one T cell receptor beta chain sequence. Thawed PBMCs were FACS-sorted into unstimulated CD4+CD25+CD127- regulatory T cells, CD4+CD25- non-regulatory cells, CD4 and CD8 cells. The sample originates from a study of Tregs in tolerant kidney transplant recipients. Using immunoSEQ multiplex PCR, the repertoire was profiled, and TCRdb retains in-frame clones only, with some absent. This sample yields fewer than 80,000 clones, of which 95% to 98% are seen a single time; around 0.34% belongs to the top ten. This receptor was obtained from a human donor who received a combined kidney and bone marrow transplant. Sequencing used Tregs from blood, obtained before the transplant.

The CDR3 here is CASSLWAGWYSITGELFF. Here the CDR3 DNA reads TGTGCCAGCAGCTTATGGGCAGGGTGGTACTCGATCACCGGGGAGCTGTTTTTT. The rearrangement joins TRBV11-2 to TRBJ2-2, with D perhaps TRBD1 (5 bases). This CDR3 contains 18 residues. The germline V gene has CDR1 SGHAT and CDR2 FQNNGV. Trimming removed 2 bases from V and 4 bases from J, with 20 bases in between.